These T cell receptor beta chains were read from a single sample in a study of control samples from healthy donors and cancer patients. Assay used: immunoSEQ multiplex PCR; TCRdb lists only in-frame clones, some missing. The sample lists about 96,000 clones, 93% seen once, with less than 10% in the top ten. The sample consisted of blood. The receptors derive from a man younger than 35 in good health. CDR3s leave out the opening cysteine and the closing phenylalanine or tryptophan. Size is stated for part of the rows, as once, few or many counts, or as a class when the clone is expanded.

v_call	clone_size	j_call	cdr3_aa
TRBV29-1	-	TRBJ1-2	SVEDRRTFYGYT
TRBV5-4	-	TRBJ1-2	ASSLTSGRNYGYT
TRBV5-5	-	TRBJ2-3	ASSLAWGTGGTDTQY
TRBV5-1	-	TRBJ2-5	ASSLFQGVRETQY
TRBV7-9	-	TRBJ1-2	ASTSGDGETPYGYT
TRBV19	few	TRBJ1-2	ASSMGRDRVVRGGYT
TRBV6-5	once	TRBJ1-6	ASSLYSSYNSPLH
TRBV20-1	once	TRBJ2-3	SASAGPAFTDTQY
TRBV7-8	-	TRBJ1-2	ASSSGQGSDGYT
TRBV28	-	TRBJ2-7	ASSSPQGTYEQY
TRBV4-1	few	TRBJ1-1	ASSQDGETEAF
TRBV11-2	-	TRBJ1-1	ASSFAPVASGYEAF
TRBV18	-	TRBJ2-1	ASSLEPGLAGGLRDEQF
TRBV6-5	-	TRBJ1-5	ASRGQIHGNQPQH
TRBV7-6	-	TRBJ2-2	ASSSPGEVTGELF
TRBV6-6	-	TRBJ1-4	ASSYPEQGFGEKLF
TRBV7-8	once	TRBJ2-7	ASSPPGHYEQY
TRBV29-1	once	TRBJ2-2	SVEVGGRGSSGELF
TRBV19	-	TRBJ2-1	ASSIHEGRNEQF
TRBV7-9	-	TRBJ1-3	ASSLSSGGLNTIY
TRBV4-1	-	TRBJ2-1	ASGRGSGGASYNEQF
TRBV25-1	-	TRBJ1-1	ASSETGVNTEAF
TRBV28	-	TRBJ1-2	ASSPVPGQGNGYT
TRBV20-1	-	TRBJ2-1	SASGVGSSYNEQF
TRBV27	-	TRBJ1-2	ASLHPGTGGYT
TRBV7-6	-	TRBJ2-1	ASRSGYNEQF
TRBV19	-	TRBJ2-5	ASSPSSGRAISLKTQY
TRBV7-2	few	TRBJ2-3	ASSLMPDTQY
TRBV5-6	-	TRBJ1-4	ASSTLRRISTNEKLF
TRBV6-6	-	TRBJ1-2	ASSGIPDRSYT
TRBV6-5	-	TRBJ1-1	ASTSDRAVTEAF
TRBV12-3/TRBV12-4	-	TRBJ1-1	ASRIRGRTF
TRBV7-7	-	TRBJ2-5	ASSLGRLVRGETQY
TRBV18	-	TRBJ1-5	ASSPGQGRRQPQH
TRBV4-2	-	TRBJ2-5	ASRDLGPRETQY
TRBV6-5	-	TRBJ1-5	ASSKGQSSNQPQH
TRBV3-1/TRBV3-2	-	TRBJ2-7	ATSGTGTSLEQY